Presented here are 4 T cell receptor beta chains from one specimen sequenced in a study of shared clonotypes between healthy human individuals. Data came from immunoSEQ multiplex PCR; TCRdb stores just in-frame clones and leaves some out. The data show 950,000 to 1,200,000 clones, about 80% seen once. The source material was memory CD4+ T cells from PBMCs. Subset indicated: CD45RA-negative fraction. The receptors originated from a man younger than 35 in good health. Some clones in this sample may be carry-over from other donors' samples.

This sequence joins TRBV19 and TRBJ2-7, with TRBD2 matching over 9 bases. CDR3 length: 16 residues. The V gene's germline CDR1 is LNHDA and CDR2 SQIVND (reference sequence). V gave up 5 bases and J gave up 3 bases; unmatched junction bases: 11. CDR3 sequence reads: CASSSPPGSGSYEQYF. The CDR3 region has the DNA TGTGCCAGTAGTTCACCACCAGGTAGCGGGAGCTACGAGCAGTACTTC.

This clone came up a few times. Other nucleotide sequences from this sample produce the same CDR3. V is TRBV28 and J is TRBJ2-7; possible D gene TRBD2, 5 bases. The V gene's germline CDR1 is MDHEN and CDR2 SYDVKM. The CDR3 runs to 14 residues. V gave up 2 bases and J gave up 2 bases, with 10 bases separating them. This chain's CDR3 is CASSLGGRTYEQYF. The CDR3 DNA sequence: TGTGCCAGCAGTTTAGGAGGCAGGACCTACGAGCAGTACTTC.

The chain combines TRBV6-5 with TRBJ1-4; D remains ambiguous. The V gene's germline CDR1 is MNHEY and CDR2 SVGAGI. V was trimmed by 6 bases and J by 0 bases, leaving 8 bases between them. There are 14 residues in the CDR3. The CDR3 nucleotides are TGTGCCAGCAGCCCCTCTGCAACTAATGAAAAACTGTTTTTT. Protein: CASSPSATNEKLFF.

This sequence joins TRBV6-6 and TRBJ2-7, with 7 bases that match TRBD1. J gave up 5 bases and V 3 bases, and 10 bases lay outside the gene matches. CDR1 and CDR2 from the germline V gene are MNHNY and SVGAGI (reference sequence). The CDR3 has 15 residues. For the CDR3, the DNA is TGTGCCAGCAGTTATCCGGAAACAGGGGACGACGAGCAGTACTTC. The encoded protein is CASSYPETGDDEQYF.